A single sample is the source of the 11 T cell receptor beta chains below, sequenced in a study of blood T cells in healthy people across ages. PCR was performed a second time for about 6 to 11 cycles using a sample-barcoded 5' primer and a J-beta primer mix. A single record per CDR3 protein comes from TCRdb applying MiXCR to the 5' RACE reads. This sample yields around 940,000 distinct CDR3 sequences, of which about 51% are seen a single time; over 20% belongs to the top ten. Sequences were obtained from blood. These receptors all stem from a woman aged 60-75 years in good health.

The chain's CDR3 is CSAPVGLGTEAFF. As DNA, the CDR3 is TGCAGTGCTCCCGTAGGGCTGGGGACTGAAGCTTTCTTT. The chain has TRBV20-1 and TRBJ1-1; no firm D call. The ends were cut back, 5 bases at V and 5 bases at J, with 15 bases in the middle. The germline gives CDR1 DFQATT, CDR2 SNEGSKA (reference sequence). The CDR3 is 13 amino acids.

The genes are TRBV10-3 and TRBJ2-5; a possible D gene is TRBD1 (6 bases). This CDR3 contains 13 residues. Germline V CDR1 and CDR2: ENHRY, SYGVKD. Trimming stripped 8 bases from V and 11 bases from J, with 21 bases between. The DNA of the CDR3 is TGTGCCATCGGGGGTGTACGGGACAATGAGCAGTACTTC. This codes for CAIGGVRDNEQYF.

Comment on this clonotype: A single base separates this from a much larger clone, so it may be a read error. The CDR3 protein is CASSLRLAPPGNIRYF. The CDR3 region has the DNA TGTGCCAGCAGCTTAAGGTTGGCTCCACCCGGAAACATTCGGTACTTC. The chain is built from TRBV7-2 and TRBJ2-4; D gene unclear. The length of the CDR3 is 16 residues. CDR1 is SGHTA, CDR2 FQGNSA, per germline.

The rearrangement joins TRBV12-3 or TRBV12-4 to TRBJ2-1, with a possible D match to TRBD1 (6 bases). V was cut by 5 bases and J by 9 bases, with 38 bases left in between. The length of the CDR3 is 21 residues. The CDR3 DNA is TGTGCCAGCAGTCCCGGACAGTTTGGCCTTTTGGTGCGCAAGGCGGTCGGTGAGCAGTTCTTC. Encoded protein: CASSPGQFGLLVRKAVGEQFF.

V is TRBV3-1 and J is TRBJ2-7, with TRBD2 identical over 13 bases. The J call may be wrong; the DNA end is better matched by TRBJ2-1. Per the germline V gene, CDR1 is LGHDT and CDR2 is YNNKEL (reference sequence). The CDR3 extends over 16 amino acids. In nucleotides, the CDR3 is TGTGCCAGCAGCCATGCGGGACTAGCGGGATATGGTGAGCAGTTCTTC. It is translated as CASSHAGLAGYGEQFF.

The chain carries TRBV20-1 and TRBJ2-5; 9 nucleotides match TRBD2. The V gene end was trimmed by 5 bases and the J gene end by 3 bases; junction bases not matched to a gene: 10. The CDR3 totals 15 residues. CDR1 and CDR2 from the germline V gene are DFQATT and SNEGSKA (reference sequence). The CDR3 reads CSARRLIAGEETQYF. The CDR3 DNA is TGCAGTGCTCGCAGACTAATAGCGGGGGAAGAGACCCAGTACTTC.

As DNA, the CDR3 is TGTGCCAGCAGTTTAAAGTACCTTGATTACAATGAGCAGTTCTTC. It yields the protein CASSLKYLDYNEQFF. The chain employs TRBV27 and TRBJ2-1; no definite D call. The CDR3 is 15 amino acids. V was pared by 2 bases and J by 4 bases, with 12 bases between. The germline V gene has CDR1 MNHEY and CDR2 SMNVEV (reference sequence).

This clonotype was picked up one time. The chain joins TRBV15 to TRBJ2-5, with D possibly being TRBD1 (6 bases). This CDR3 contains 15 residues. Germline V CDR1 and CDR2: LNHNV, YYDKDF (reference sequence). With 1 base removed from V and 3 bases from J, the gap between germline ends came to 12 bases. The CDR3 DNA reads TGTGCCACCAGCAGAGGGGGGCGTGCCGAAGAGACCCAGTACTTC. It is translated as CATSRGGRAEETQYF. The full variable domain, completed using reference TRBV15 and TRBJ2-5, is DAMVIQNPRYQVTQFGKPVTLSCSQTLNHNVMYWYQQKSSQAPKLLFHYYDKDFNNEADTPDNFQSRRPNTSFCFLDIRSPGLGDTAMYLCATSRGGRAEETQYFGPGTRLLVL.

The genes are TRBV29-1 and TRBJ1-1, with unresolved D. Per the germline V gene, CDR1 is SQVTM and CDR2 is ANQGSEA. The CDR3 consists of 13 residues. The V end lost 5 bases, the J end lost 4 bases, and 14 bases lay between the germline ends. The CDR3 coding sequence is TGCAGCGTTCTCGGGGTAGGCGGCACTGAAGCTTTCTTT. Residues: CSVLGVGGTEAFF.

V and J are TRBV5-1 and TRBJ2-3; 11 nucleotides align to TRBD2. Trimming took 0 bases from V and 3 from J; bases not matched to a gene: 3. The CDR3 runs to 16 residues. CDR1 SGHRS and CDR2 YFSETQ come from the germline V gene. The CDR3 DNA is TGCGCCAGCAGCTTGGATCCTAGCGGGAGGACAGATACGCAGTATTTT. Protein: CASSLDPSGRTDTQYF.

J is TRBJ2-3 and V is TRBV20-1; TRBD2 matches at 7 bases. Trimming took 0 bases from V and 4 from J; bases not matched to a gene: 10. The CDR3 spans 16 residues. Germline V gene sequence: CDR1 DFQATT, CDR2 SNEGSKA (reference sequence). CDR3 sequence (DNA): TGCAGTGCTAGAGATCCTGGGGGGACTACGCCAGATACGCAGTATTTT. Protein sequence: CSARDPGGTTPDTQYF.